This T cell receptor (beta chain) was captured by sequencing in a study of blood T cell repertoires in COVID-19 (dated by TCRdb to the early 2020s). Background for the entire study: Samples from collaborators originated in the United States, Italy and Spain and spanned both the acute and convalescent phases of COVID-19. The prospective study material was composed of cDNA or gDNA derived from T cells, B-cell-depleted T cells, or PBMCs. Deeply sampled blood TCRbeta repertoires from subjects exposed to, actively infected with, or recovered from COVID-19 were included in the dataset. The repertoires were released in a freely available public database intended as a resource for research on the immune response to SARS-CoV-2. The samples were drawn from the first 160 participants of the ongoing ImmuneRACE study and from 1,254 subjects provided by 6 global collaborators. Sample metadata almost always included a de-identified subject ID, COVID-19 status, age in years and sex. HLA class I and class II types, where available, came from metadata supplied by the sample provider rather than from assay-based typing.

What the study reported, not specific to this receptor: The quantity of clinical and demographic metadata differed by source and by participant and was supplied without curation.

TCRbeta CDR3 regions were amplified from genomic DNA using the immunoSEQ Assay, a bias-controlled multiplex PCR. Per the source publication's procedure: Nucleated cell counts per sample were estimated from amplification of reference gene primers within the assay. To quantify the absolute abundance of each unique TCRbeta CDR3 rearrangement, sequence reads were collapsed and filtered. For each sample, productive Simpson clonality was calculated as the square root of Simpson's diversity index over productive rearrangements. TCRdb's version of the immuneACCESS table is confined to in-frame rearrangements and falls short of the full clone set. An unresolved V gene accounts for under half of the shortfall where checked; the remainder is of unknown origin. V and J calls and clone size are given by that table; D and trimming were obtained from the DNA. For this sample the table gives hundreds of thousands of clones, of which under 90% were detected only once. The top ten clones comprise 11% of the sample.

In Seattle, one collaborating source enrolled patients while the infection was active and tracked those patients longitudinally over the course of disease. Collaborating institutions collected whole blood in K2EDTA tubes following their own protocols. Collaborator samples were shipped for TCRbeta analysis as frozen whole blood, isolated PBMCs, or DNA extracted from either sample type. As for this clone: It lacks a known antigen. Within one base of it there is no much larger clone, and no base qualities were kept.

The sequence came from a man in his fifties with COVID-19, enrolled during active disease. What was sequenced was peripheral blood.

The DNA is as follows: TGTGCCAGCAGTGAAGTGGTGAGGACAAACTCTGGAAACACCATATATTTT. This encodes CASSEVVRTNSGNTIYF. The rearranged segments are TRBV6-1 and TRBJ1-3; the D gene is perhaps TRBD1, from 5 matching bases. The cysteine opens and the phenylalanine closes a CDR3 of 17 amino acids. The read is trimmed to its CDR3 DNA, 51 bases read in frame from base 1. At the junction V is shortened by 1 base and J by 0 bases, with 13 bases in between. The CDR1 and CDR2 encoded by the germline V gene are MNHNS and SASEGT.